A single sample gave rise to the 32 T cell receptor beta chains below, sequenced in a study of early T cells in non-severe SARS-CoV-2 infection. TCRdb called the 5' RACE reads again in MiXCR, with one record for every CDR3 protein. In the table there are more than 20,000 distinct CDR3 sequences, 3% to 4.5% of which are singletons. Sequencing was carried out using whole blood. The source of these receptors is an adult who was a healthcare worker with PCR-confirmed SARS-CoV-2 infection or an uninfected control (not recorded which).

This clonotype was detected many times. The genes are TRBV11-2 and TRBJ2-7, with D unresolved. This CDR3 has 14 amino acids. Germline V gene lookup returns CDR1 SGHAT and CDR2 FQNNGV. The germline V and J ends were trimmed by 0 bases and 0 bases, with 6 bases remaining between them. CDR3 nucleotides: TGTGCCAGCAGCTTAGATCACATCTCCTACGAGCAGTACTTC. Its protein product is CASSLDHISYEQYF.

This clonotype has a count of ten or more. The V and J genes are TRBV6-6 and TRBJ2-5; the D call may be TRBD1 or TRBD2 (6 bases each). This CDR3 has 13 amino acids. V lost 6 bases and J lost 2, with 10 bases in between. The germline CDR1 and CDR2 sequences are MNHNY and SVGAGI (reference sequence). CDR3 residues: CASSRGGQETQYF. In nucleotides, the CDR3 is TGTGCCAGCAGCCGAGGGGGGCAAGAGACCCAGTACTTC.

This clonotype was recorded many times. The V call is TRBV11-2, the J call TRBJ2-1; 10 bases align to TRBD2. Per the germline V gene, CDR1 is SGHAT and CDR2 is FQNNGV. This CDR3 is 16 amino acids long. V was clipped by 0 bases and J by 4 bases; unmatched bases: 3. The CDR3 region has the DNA TGTGCCAGCAGCTTAGAGCTAGCGGGGGATTACAATGAGCAGTTCTTC. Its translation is CASSLELAGDYNEQFF.

The CDR3 sequence is CASSSTQGADTEAFF. The CDR3, as DNA: TGTGCCAGCAGTTCCACACAGGGGGCTGACACTGAAGCTTTCTTT. The chain couples TRBV28 to TRBJ1-1, with 9 bases lining up with TRBD1. V trimming: 4 bases; J trimming: 3 bases; junction bases outside the gene matches: 6. Germline-derived CDR1 and CDR2 are MDHEN and SYDVKM. CDR3 length equals 15 residues.

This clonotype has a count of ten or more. The CDR3 sequence: CASSRPDNEQFF. The CDR3 DNA sequence: TGTGCCAGCTCTCGCCCTGACAATGAGCAGTTCTTC. The chain employs TRBV18 and TRBJ2-1, with D unresolved. The V gene lost 6 bases and the J gene lost 5 bases, with 8 bases spanning the gap. This CDR3 has 12 amino acids. Germline-derived CDR1 and CDR2 are KGHSH and LQKENI.

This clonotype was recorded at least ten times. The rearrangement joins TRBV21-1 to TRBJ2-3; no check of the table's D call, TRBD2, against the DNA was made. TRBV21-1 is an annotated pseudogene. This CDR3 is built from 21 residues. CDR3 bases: TGTGCCAGCAGCAAAGTCGCCGGGGGACTAGCGGGAGAGGAGCACACAGATACGCAGTATTTT. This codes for CASSKVAGGLAGEEHTDTQYF.

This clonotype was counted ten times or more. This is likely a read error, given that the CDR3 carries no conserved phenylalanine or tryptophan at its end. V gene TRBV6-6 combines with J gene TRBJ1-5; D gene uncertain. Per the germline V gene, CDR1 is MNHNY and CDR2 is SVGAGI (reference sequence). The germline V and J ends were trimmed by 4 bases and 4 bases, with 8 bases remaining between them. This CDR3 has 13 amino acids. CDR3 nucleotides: TGTGCCAGCAGTTCAGCGGGGAATCAGCCCCAGCATTCT. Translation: CASSSAGNQPQHS.

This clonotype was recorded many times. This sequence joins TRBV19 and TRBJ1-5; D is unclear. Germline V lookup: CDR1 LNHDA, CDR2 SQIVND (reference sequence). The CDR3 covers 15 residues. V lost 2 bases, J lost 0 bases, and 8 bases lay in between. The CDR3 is CASSIIGNSNQPQHF. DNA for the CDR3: TGTGCCAGTAGTATAATCGGGAATAGCAATCAGCCCCAGCATTTT.

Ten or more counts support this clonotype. In DNA, the CDR3 is TGCAGCGTTCCCGGGACTAGCGGGCACACAGATACGCAGTATTTT. Translation gives CSVPGTSGHTDTQYF. The rearrangement uses TRBV29-1 and TRBJ2-3, with TRBD2 matching 12 bases. The CDR3 spans 15 residues. J was trimmed by 2 bases and V by 5 bases; bases with no gene match: 5. Germline CDR1 SQVTM, CDR2 ANQGSEA.

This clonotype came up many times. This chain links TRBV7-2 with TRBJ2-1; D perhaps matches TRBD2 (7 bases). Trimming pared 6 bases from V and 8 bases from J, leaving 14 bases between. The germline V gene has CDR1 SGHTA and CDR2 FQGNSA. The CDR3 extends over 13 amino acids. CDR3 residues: CASRGGAKDEQFF. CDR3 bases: TGTGCCAGCAGGGGGGGGGCCAAGGATGAGCAGTTCTTC.

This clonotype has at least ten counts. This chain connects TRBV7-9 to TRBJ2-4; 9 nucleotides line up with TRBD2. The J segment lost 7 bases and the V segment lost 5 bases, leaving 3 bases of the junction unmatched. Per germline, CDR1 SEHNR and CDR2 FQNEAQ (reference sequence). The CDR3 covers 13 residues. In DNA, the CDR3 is TGTGCCAGCAGCAGTAGCGGGAGTAACATTCAGTACTTC. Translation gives CASSSSGSNIQYF.

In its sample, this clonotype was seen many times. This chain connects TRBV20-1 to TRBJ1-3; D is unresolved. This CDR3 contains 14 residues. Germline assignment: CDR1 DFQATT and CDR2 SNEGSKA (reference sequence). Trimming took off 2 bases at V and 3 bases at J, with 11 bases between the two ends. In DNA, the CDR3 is TGCAGTGCTAGACGGCAGAATCTTGGAAACACCATATATTTT. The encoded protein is CSARRQNLGNTIYF.

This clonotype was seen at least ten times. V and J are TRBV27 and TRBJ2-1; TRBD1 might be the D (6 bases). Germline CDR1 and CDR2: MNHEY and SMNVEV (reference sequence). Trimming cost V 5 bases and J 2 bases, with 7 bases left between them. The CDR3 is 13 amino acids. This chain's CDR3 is CASSGQPYNEQFF. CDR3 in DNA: TGTGCCAGCAGTGGACAGCCCTACAATGAGCAGTTCTTC.

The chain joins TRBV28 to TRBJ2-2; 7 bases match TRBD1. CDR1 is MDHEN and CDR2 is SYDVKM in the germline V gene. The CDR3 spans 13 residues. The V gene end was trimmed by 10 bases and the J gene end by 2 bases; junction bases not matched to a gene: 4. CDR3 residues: CATGTDNTGELFF. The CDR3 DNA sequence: TGTGCCACCGGGACAGACAACACCGGGGAGCTGTTTTTT. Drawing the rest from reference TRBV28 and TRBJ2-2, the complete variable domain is DVKVTQSSRYLVKRTGEKVFLECVQDMDHENMFWYRQDPGLGLRLIYFSYDVKMKEKGDIPEGYSVSREKKERFSLILESASTNQTSMYLCATGTDNTGELFFGEGSRLTVL.

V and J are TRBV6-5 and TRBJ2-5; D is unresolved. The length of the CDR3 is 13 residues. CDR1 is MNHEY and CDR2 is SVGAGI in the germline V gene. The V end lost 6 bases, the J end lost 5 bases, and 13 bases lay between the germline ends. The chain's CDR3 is CASRPTARETQYF. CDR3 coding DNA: TGTGCCAGCAGGCCGACGGCACGGGAGACCCAGTACTTC.

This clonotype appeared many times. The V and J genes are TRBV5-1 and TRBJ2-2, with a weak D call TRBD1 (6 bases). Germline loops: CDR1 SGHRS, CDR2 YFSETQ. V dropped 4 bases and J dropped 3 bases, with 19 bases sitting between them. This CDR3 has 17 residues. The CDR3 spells CASSVGDWTVHTGELFF. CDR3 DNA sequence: TGCGCCAGCAGCGTCGGAGACTGGACAGTTCACACCGGGGAGCTGTTTTTT. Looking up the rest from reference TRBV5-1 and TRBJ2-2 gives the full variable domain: KAGVTQTPRYLIKTRGQQVTLSCSPISGHRSVSWYQQTPGQGLQFLFEYFSETQRNKGNFPGRFSGRQFSNSRSEMNVSTLELGDSALYLCASSVGDWTVHTGELFFGEGSRLTVL.

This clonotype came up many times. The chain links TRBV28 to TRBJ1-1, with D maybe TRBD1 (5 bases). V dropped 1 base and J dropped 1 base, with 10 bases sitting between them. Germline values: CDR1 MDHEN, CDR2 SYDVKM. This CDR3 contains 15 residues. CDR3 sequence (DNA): TGTGCCAGCAGTTTATCCTGGGGCCGGAACACTGAAGCTTTCTTT. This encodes CASSLSWGRNTEAFF.

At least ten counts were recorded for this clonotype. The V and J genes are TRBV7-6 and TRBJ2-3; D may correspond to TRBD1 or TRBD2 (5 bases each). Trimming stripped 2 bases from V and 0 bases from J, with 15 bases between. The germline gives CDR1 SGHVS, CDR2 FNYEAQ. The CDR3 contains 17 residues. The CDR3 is CASSLSVDRGSTDTQYF. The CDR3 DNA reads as TGTGCCAGCAGCTTAAGTGTCGATCGGGGCAGCACAGATACGCAGTATTTT.

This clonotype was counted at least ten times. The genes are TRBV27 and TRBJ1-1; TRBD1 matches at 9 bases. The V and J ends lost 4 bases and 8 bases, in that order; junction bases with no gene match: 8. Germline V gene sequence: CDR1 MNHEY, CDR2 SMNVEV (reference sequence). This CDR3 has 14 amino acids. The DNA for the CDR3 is TGTGCCAGCAGTTCTATGATCACAGGGGGCGAAGCTTTCTTT. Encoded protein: CASSSMITGGEAFF.

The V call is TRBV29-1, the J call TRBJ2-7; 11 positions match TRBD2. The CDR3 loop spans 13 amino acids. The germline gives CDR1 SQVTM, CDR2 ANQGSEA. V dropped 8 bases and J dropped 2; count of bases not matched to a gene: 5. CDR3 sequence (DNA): TGCAGCACTGGGACTAGCGGTACCTACGAGCAGTACTTC. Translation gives CSTGTSGTYEQYF.

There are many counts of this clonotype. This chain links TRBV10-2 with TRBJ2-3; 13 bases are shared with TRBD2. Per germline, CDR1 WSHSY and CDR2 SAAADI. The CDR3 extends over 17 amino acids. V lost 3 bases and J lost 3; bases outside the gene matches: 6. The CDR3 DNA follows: TGCGCCAGCAGTGATACTCCGGGACTAGCGGGAACAGATACGCAGTATTTT. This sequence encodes CASSDTPGLAGTDTQYF.

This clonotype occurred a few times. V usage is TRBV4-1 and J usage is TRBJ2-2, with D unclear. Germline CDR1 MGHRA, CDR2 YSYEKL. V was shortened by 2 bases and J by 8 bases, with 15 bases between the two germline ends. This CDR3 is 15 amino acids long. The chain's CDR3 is CASSQMGSTGGELFF. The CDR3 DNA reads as TGCGCCAGCAGCCAAATGGGGTCTACGGGTGGGGAGCTGTTTTTT.

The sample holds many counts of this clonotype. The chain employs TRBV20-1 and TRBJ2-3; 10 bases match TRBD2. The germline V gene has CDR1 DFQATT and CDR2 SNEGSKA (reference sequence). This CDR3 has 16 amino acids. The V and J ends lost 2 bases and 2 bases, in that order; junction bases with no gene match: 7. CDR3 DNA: TGCAGTGCTAGACCTATAGCGGGGGGATTCACAGATACGCAGTATTTT. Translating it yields CSARPIAGGFTDTQYF.

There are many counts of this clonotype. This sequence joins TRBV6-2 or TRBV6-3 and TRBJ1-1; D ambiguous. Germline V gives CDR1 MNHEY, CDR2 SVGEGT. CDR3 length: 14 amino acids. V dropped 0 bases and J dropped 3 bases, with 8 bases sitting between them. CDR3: CASSYSKGYTEAFF. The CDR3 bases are TGTGCCAGCAGTTACTCGAAAGGGTACACTGAAGCTTTCTTT.

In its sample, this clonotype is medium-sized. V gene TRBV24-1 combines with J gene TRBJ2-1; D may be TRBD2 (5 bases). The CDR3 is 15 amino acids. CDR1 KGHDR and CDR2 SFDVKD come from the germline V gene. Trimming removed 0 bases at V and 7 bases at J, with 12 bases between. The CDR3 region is CATSDLAGGGNEQFF. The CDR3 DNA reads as TGTGCCACCAGTGATTTGGCGGGTGGAGGTAATGAGCAGTTCTTC.

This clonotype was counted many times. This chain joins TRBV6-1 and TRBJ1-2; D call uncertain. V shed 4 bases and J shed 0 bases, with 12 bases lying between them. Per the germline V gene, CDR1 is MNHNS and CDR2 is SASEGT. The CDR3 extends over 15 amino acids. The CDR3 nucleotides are TGTGCCAGCAGTGGATCCTCGACCGCTAACTATGGCTACACCTTC. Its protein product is CASSGSSTANYGYTF.

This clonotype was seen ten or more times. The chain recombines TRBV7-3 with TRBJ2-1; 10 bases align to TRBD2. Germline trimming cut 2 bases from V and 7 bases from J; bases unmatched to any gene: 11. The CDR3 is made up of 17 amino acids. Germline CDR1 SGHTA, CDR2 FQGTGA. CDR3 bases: TGTGCCAGCAGCTTAGTGGGCCTAGCGGGAGTAATGAATGAGCAGTTCTTC. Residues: CASSLVGLAGVMNEQFF. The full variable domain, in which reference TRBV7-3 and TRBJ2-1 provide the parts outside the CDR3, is GAGVSQTPSNKVTEKGKYVELRCDPISGHTALYWYRQSLGQGPEFLIYFQGTGAADDSGLPNDRFFAVRPEGSVSTLKIQRTERGDSAVYLCASSLVGLAGVMNEQFFGPGTRLTVL.

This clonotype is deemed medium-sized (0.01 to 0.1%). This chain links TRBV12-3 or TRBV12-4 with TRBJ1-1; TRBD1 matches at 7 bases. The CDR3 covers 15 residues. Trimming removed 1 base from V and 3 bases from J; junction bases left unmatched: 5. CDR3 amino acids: CASSLGTGRDTEAFF. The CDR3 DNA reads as TGTGCCAGCAGTTTAGGGACAGGTCGGGACACTGAAGCTTTCTTT.

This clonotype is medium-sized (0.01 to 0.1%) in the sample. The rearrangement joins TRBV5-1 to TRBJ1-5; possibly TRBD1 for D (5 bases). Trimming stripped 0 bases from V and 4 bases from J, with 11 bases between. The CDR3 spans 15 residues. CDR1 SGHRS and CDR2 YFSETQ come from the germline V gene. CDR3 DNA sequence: TGCGCCAGCAGCTTGGGATGGGGGTCAAATCAGCCCCAGCATTTT. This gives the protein CASSLGWGSNQPQHF.

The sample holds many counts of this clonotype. Here the CDR3 DNA reads TGCAGTGCCGACCTTGATCGAGCGATCTCCTACGAGCAGTACTTC. This gives the protein CSADLDRAISYEQYF. V usage is TRBV20-1 and J usage is TRBJ2-7; D remains unclear. Germline values: CDR1 DFQATT, CDR2 SNEGSKA (reference sequence). V was clipped by 6 bases and J by 0 bases, with 18 bases between them. This CDR3 comprises 15 residues.

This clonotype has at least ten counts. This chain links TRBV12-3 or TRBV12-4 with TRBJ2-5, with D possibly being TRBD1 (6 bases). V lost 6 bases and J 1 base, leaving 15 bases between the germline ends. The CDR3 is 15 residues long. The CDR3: CASSPDRSRQETQYF. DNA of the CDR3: TGTGCCAGCAGCCCCGACAGGAGTCGCCAAGAGACCCAGTACTTC.

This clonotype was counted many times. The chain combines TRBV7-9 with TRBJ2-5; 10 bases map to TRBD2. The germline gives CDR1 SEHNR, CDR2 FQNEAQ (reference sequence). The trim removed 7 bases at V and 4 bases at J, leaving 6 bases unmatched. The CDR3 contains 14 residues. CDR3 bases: TGTGCCAGCATTCCTAGCGGGGGACGAGAGACCCAGTACTTC. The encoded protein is CASIPSGGRETQYF.